The 11 T cell receptor beta chains listed next were all sequenced from one sample in a study of cytomegalovirus exposure and HLA in healthy donors. The primer mix had 60 Vbeta and 13 Jbeta primers. Produced via immunoSEQ multiplex PCR; TCRdb's table is partial and in-frame only. The sample includes over 110,000 clones, about 80% seen only once; the top ten take roughly 1.2%. Material for sequencing was PBMCs. The source is a male donor in good health and CMV-seropositive.

V is TRBV15 and J is TRBJ1-1; D possibly corresponds to TRBD1 (6 bases). V shed 4 bases and J shed 5 bases, with 17 bases lying between them. CDR3 length equals 15 residues. CDR1 LNHNV and CDR2 YYDKDF come from the germline V gene (reference sequence). CDR3 protein: CATSIETGSGTEAFF. For the CDR3, the DNA is TGTGCCACCAGCATAGAGACAGGCAGTGGTACTGAAGCTTTCTTT. The variable domain in full, with the rest retrieved from reference TRBV15 and TRBJ1-1, is DAMVIQNPRYQVTQFGKPVTLSCSQTLNHNVMYWYQQKSSQAPKLLFHYYDKDFNNEADTPDNFQSRRPNTSFCFLDIRSPGLGDTAMYLCATSIETGSGTEAFFGQGTRLTVV.

J is TRBJ2-1 and V is TRBV7-9; 10 nucleotides agree with TRBD2. Trimming cost V 5 bases and J 7 bases; bases outside gene matches: 11. CDR1 is SEHNR, CDR2 FQNEAQ, per germline (reference sequence). This CDR3 comprises 16 residues. CDR3 coding DNA: TGTGCCAGCAGCCCTACTAGCGGGGCGGTTAGGAATGAGCAGTTCTTC. Amino acids: CASSPTSGAVRNEQFF.

The V gene is TRBV18, the J gene TRBJ2-7, with TRBD1 matching over 9 bases. The CDR3 sequence is 15 residues long. V shed 4 bases and J 5 bases; nucleotides not matched to a gene: 9. Per germline, CDR1 KGHSH and CDR2 LQKENI. DNA for the CDR3: TGTGCCAGCTCACTCGGGACAGGGCTTATAGACGAGCAGTACTTC. Translated: CASSLGTGLIDEQYF.

This clone came up once. The chain combines TRBV28 with TRBJ2-7; D gene ambiguous. V lost 3 bases to trimming and J lost 1 base, with 13 bases between them. Germline V CDR1 and CDR2: MDHEN, SYDVKM. CDR3 length equals 15 residues. The CDR3 bases are TGTGCCAGCAGTTTTATTTCAGAAACATCCTACGAGCAGTACTTC. It translates to CASSFISETSYEQYF.

This sequence joins TRBV4-1 and TRBJ2-1; 11 nucleotides align to TRBD2. Germline V gives CDR1 MGHRA, CDR2 YSYEKL. This CDR3 contains 17 residues. V shed 1 base and J 2 bases; nucleotides not matched to a gene: 4. This CDR3 is CASSQVLAGGPYNEQFF. CDR3 sequence (DNA): TGCGCCAGCAGCCAAGTTCTAGCGGGGGGACCCTACAATGAGCAGTTCTTC.

The chain combines TRBV29-1 with TRBJ2-2, with D possibly matching TRBD2 (6 bases). The germline V gene has CDR1 SQVTM and CDR2 ANQGSEA. This CDR3 region has 14 residues. Trimming shortened V by 6 bases and J by 5 bases, and 16 bases separated the two germline ends. Here the CDR3 DNA reads TGCAGCGTGGATTTGGAGGAGGGGACCGGGGAGCTGTTTTTT. Translation: CSVDLEEGTGELFF.

The rearrangement links TRBV6-4 to TRBJ2-7, with D hard to call. CDR3 length: 12 residues. Germline-derived CDR1 and CDR2 are MRHNA and SNTAGT. The V end was cut by 2 bases, the J end by 4 bases, with 6 bases between. CDR3: CASSDGPYEQYF. The DNA of the CDR3 is TGTGCCAGCAGTGACGGGCCGTACGAGCAGTACTTC.

This chain joins TRBV30 and TRBJ1-3; a possible D gene is TRBD1 (5 bases). V lost 0 bases, J lost 0 bases, and 6 bases lay in between. Germline assignment: CDR1 GTSNPN and CDR2 SVGIG (reference sequence). CDR3 length: 14 amino acids. The CDR3 bases are TGTGCCTGGAGTGTAGGACACTCTGGAAACACCATATATTTT. Its protein product is CAWSVGHSGNTIYF.

The chain couples TRBV19 to TRBJ2-1; the match to TRBD2 covers 7 bases. CDR1 is LNHDA, CDR2 SQIVND, per germline (reference sequence). The CDR3 sequence is 17 residues long. J gave up 5 bases and V 1 base, and 11 bases lay outside the gene matches. The CDR3 coding sequence is TGTGCCAGTAGTATAGTCCTTGGTAGCGGGTACGACAATGAGCAGTTCTTC. Its translation is CASSIVLGSGYDNEQFF.

V and J are TRBV9 and TRBJ2-3; the D is unclear. The V end lost 3 bases, the J end lost 4 bases, and 15 bases lay between the germline ends. Looked up from germline, CDR1 is SGDLS and CDR2 is YYNGEE. The CDR3 covers 15 residues. CDR3 coding DNA: TGTGCCAGCAGCGGATCAGAAAATCTGGCAGATACGCAGTATTTT. Protein sequence: CASSGSENLADTQYF.

The chain uses TRBV7-9 and TRBJ1-1; D is undetermined. Germline lookup yields CDR1 SEHNR and CDR2 FQNEAQ (reference sequence). V dropped 4 bases and J dropped 2 bases, with 8 bases sitting between them. The CDR3 contains 13 residues. CDR3 protein: CASSSVLNTEAFF. The DNA of the CDR3 is TGTGCCAGCAGCTCGGTCCTTAACACTGAAGCTTTCTTT.